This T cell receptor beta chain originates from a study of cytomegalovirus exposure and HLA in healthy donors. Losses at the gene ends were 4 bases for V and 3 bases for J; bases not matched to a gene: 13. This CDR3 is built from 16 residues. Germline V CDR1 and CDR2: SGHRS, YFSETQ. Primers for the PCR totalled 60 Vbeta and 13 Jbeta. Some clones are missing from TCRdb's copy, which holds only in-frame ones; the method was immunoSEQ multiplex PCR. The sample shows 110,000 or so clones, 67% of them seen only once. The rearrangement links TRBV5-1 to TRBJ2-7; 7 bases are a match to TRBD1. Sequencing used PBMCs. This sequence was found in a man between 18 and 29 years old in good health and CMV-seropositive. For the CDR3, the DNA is TGCGCCAGCAGCAAACTCTCCGGGACAGCTAACTACGAGCAGTACTTC. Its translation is CASSKLSGTANYEQYF. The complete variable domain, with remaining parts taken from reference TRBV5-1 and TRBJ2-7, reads KAGVTQTPRYLIKTRGQQVTLSCSPISGHRSVSWYQQTPGQGLQFLFEYFSETQRNKGNFPGRFSGRQFSNSRSEMNVSTLELGDSALYLCASSKLSGTANYEQYFGPGTRLTVT.